These 9 T cell receptor beta chains originate from one sample sequenced in a study of cytomegalovirus exposure and HLA in healthy donors. The PCR used 60 Vbeta and 13 Jbeta primers. Assay: immunoSEQ multiplex PCR; the TCRdb copy retains only in-frame clones and omits some. This repertoire shows approximately 190,000 clones, 80% to 90% found once; its top ten account for roughly 1.7%. The sample consisted of PBMCs. The source of these receptors is a man aged 35-49 years in good health and CMV-seropositive.

V usage is TRBV7-6 and J usage is TRBJ2-3; D possibly corresponds to TRBD1 (5 bases). The CDR3 runs 12 residues. The ends were cut back, 3 bases at V and 6 bases at J, with 7 bases in the middle. Germline V gene sequence: CDR1 SGHVS, CDR2 FNYEAQ. The chain's CDR3 is CASSFRQDTQYF. The CDR3 DNA sequence: TGTGCCAGCAGCTTCAGACAGGATACGCAGTATTTT.

The rearrangement uses TRBV4-3 and TRBJ2-3; D remains ambiguous. The V gene lost 0 bases and the J gene lost 2 bases, with 18 bases spanning the gap. CDR1 is LGHNA, CDR2 YSLEER, per germline. This CDR3 comprises 18 residues. This CDR3 reads CASSQDVSEAAYTDTQYF. DNA of the CDR3: TGCGCCAGCAGCCAAGATGTAAGTGAGGCGGCCTACACAGATACGCAGTATTTT.

This clone has only a few counts. One junction end does not reproduce the germline sequence, and a read error may be involved. The CDR3 region is CASSLAEADYEQYF. The CDR3 nucleotides read TGTGCCAGCAGCTTGGCCGAGGCGGACTACGAGCAGTACTTC. The rearrangement uses TRBV5-1 and TRBJ2-7, with D uncertain. CDR3 length: 14 residues. Germline V gives CDR1 SGHRS, CDR2 YFSETQ.

The chain carries TRBV5-1 and TRBJ2-5, with 10 bases aligning to TRBD2. The J call may not be correct, given that the DNA end is closer to TRBJ2-7. The CDR3 sequence is 14 residues long. Germline V gene lookup returns CDR1 SGHRS and CDR2 YFSETQ. DNA of the CDR3: TGCGCCAGCAGCTTTAGCGGGAGGTTCTACGAGCAGTACTTC. It codes for CASSFSGRFYEQYF.

The gene calls are TRBV4-1 and TRBJ2-3; D gene unclear. The ends were cut back, 1 base at V and 3 bases at J, with 2 bases in the middle. Germline CDR1 MGHRA, CDR2 YSYEKL. This CDR3 contains 12 residues. The CDR3 nucleotides read TGCGCCAGCAGCCAAGCTACAGATACGCAGTATTTT. It is translated as CASSQATDTQYF.

Within the sample, this clone is medium-sized (0.01 to 0.1%). The J gene is TRBJ2-7, the V gene TRBV7-9, with TRBD2 as a possible D gene (6 bases). The germline V and J ends were trimmed by 2 bases and 6 bases, with 20 bases remaining between them. Germline values: CDR1 SEHNR, CDR2 FQNEAQ (reference sequence). The CDR3 is made up of 16 amino acids. CDR3: CASSLHSEGLGSEQYF. The CDR3 coding sequence is TGTGCCAGCAGCTTACATTCGGAGGGGCTCGGGAGCGAGCAGTACTTC. Supplemented by reference TRBV7-9 and TRBJ2-7, the full variable domain reads DTGVSQNPRHKITKRGQNVTFRCDPISEHNRLYWYRQTLGQGPEFLTYFQNEAQLEKSRLLSDRFSAERPKGSFSTLEIQRTEQGDSAMYLCASSLHSEGLGSEQYFGPGTRLTVT.

This clone was recorded a few times. The V and J genes are TRBV27 and TRBJ2-7; 14 bases map to TRBD2. Germline CDR1 MNHEY, CDR2 SMNVEV (reference sequence). The CDR3 totals 15 residues. Trimming removed 6 bases from V and 6 bases from J; junction bases left unmatched: 7. The CDR3 nucleotides are TGTGCCAGCAGCCAGACTAGCGGGAGGGCCCTCGAGCAGTACTTC. Protein product: CASSQTSGRALEQYF.

The chain employs TRBV2 and TRBJ2-7; TRBD1 matches 7 bases. The CDR3 consists of 15 residues. Germline-derived CDR1 and CDR2 are SNHLY and FYNNEI. Trimming removed 3 bases from V and 4 bases from J; junction bases left unmatched: 9. The CDR3 sequence is CASSDHRGSGYEQYF. The CDR3 region has the DNA TGTGCCAGCAGTGACCACAGGGGCTCCGGGTACGAGCAGTACTTC.

This sequence joins TRBV7-2 and TRBJ1-6, with 7 nucleotides matching TRBD1. CDR3 length: 13 amino acids. The germline V gene has CDR1 SGHTA and CDR2 FQGNSA. V lost 7 bases, J lost 5 bases, and 2 bases stayed unmatched. CDR3 region: CASTGQNNSPLHF. The CDR3 nucleotides read TGTGCCAGCACGGGACAGAATAATTCACCCCTCCACTTT.